The 3 T cell receptor beta chains below all came from one sample that was sequenced in a study of post-analysis software for immune sequencing data. Study-wide points: In patients, about 5 TRBV segments were more frequent than in controls, with TRBV5-6, TRBV5-1 and TRBV20-1 among them.

Their antigens are not known. The TCR beta cDNA libraries contained unique molecular identifiers. MiXCR, run by TCRdb on the PCR reads, gives a single entry per CDR3 protein. The top ten clones hold around 0.6% of a sample with hundreds of thousands of distinct CDR3 sequences, 25% to 30% of them seen once. Material: blood. The origin of the receptors is a girl aged 5-17 years with multiple sclerosis.

The table lists this clonotype with a few counts. V is TRBV6-5 and J is TRBJ2-3, with D uncertain. This CDR3 comprises 11 residues. V lost 6 bases and J 7 bases, leaving 8 bases between the germline ends. The germline V gene encodes CDR1 MNHEY and CDR2 SVGAGI. CDR3 bases: TGTGCCAGCAGGAATCTGTATACGCAGTATTTT. This sequence encodes CASRNLYTQYF.

This clonotype has a handful of counts. The chain carries TRBV29-1 and TRBJ2-3; D possibly corresponds to TRBD2 (5 bases). The CDR3 is 13 amino acids. V lost 4 bases to trimming and J lost 1 base, with 9 bases between them. Per the germline V gene, CDR1 is SQVTM and CDR2 is ANQGSEA. The CDR3 nucleotides are TGCAGCGTTGTGGGAGAAGGCACAGATACGCAGTATTTT. Translating it yields CSVVGEGTDTQYF.

The gene calls are TRBV7-2 and TRBJ2-7; D remains unclear. CDR1 SGHTA and CDR2 FQGNSA come from the germline V gene. The V and J ends lost 10 bases and 2 bases respectively, with 18 bases between them. This CDR3 comprises 14 residues. CDR3 protein: CAITVPRHTYEQYF. CDR3 sequence (DNA): TGTGCCATCACCGTACCGAGACATACCTACGAGCAGTACTTC. The complete variable domain, with remaining parts taken from reference TRBV7-2 and TRBJ2-7, reads GAGVSQSPSNKVTEKGKDVELRCDPISGHTALYWYRQSLGQGLEFLIYFQGNSAPDKSGLPSDRFSAERTGGSVSTLTIQRTQQEDSAVYLCAITVPRHTYEQYFGPGTRLTVT.